Listed below are T cell receptor beta chains from one sample, sequenced in a study of blood T cell repertoires in COVID-19. Profiled with immunoSEQ multiplex PCR; TCRdb holds only in-frame clones, not every one. The sample comprises about 52,000 clones, around 83% of which are singletons, and around 6.6% rests with the top ten. Input material: peripheral blood. Every receptor here comes from a man aged 70 or older with active COVID-19. CDR3s include the opening cysteine and the closing phenylalanine or tryptophan. The D gene is left open where the match is weak. For some rows the clone size is stated as once, few or many, or as a class when expanded; others skip it.

j_gene	d_gene	v_gene	abundance	CDR3nt	CDR3aa
TRBJ1-3	NA	TRBV10-3	NA	TGTGCCATCAGTGAGTCAGCCGGGGGTGGAAACACCATATATTTT	CAISESAGGGNTIYF
TRBJ1-3	TRBD1	TRBV5-4	NA	TGTGCCAGCAGCTCGGGACAGGTTACCTCTGGAAACACCATATATTTT	CASSSGQVTSGNTIYF
TRBJ1-3	TRBD1	TRBV5-1	NA	TGCGCCAGCAGCTCCGGACAGGGTCCCAATCGGGACACCATATATTTT	CASSSGQGPNRDTIYF
TRBJ2-7	TRBD1	TRBV4-1	NA	TGCGCCAGCAGCCAGGGCAGGGGGCGTCACGAGCAGTACTTC	CASSQGRGRHEQYF
TRBJ1-6	NA	TRBV5-5	NA	TGTGCCAGCAGCTCCCTCGCCCAGGGGAATTCACCCCTCCACTTT	CASSSLAQGNSPLHF
TRBJ2-2	TRBD1	TRBV7-6	NA	TGTGCCAGCAGCAAGCGACAGGGCAACACCGGGGAGCTGTTTTTT	CASSKRQGNTGELFF
TRBJ2-7	TRBD1	TRBV10-3	once	TGTGCCATCAGTGTAGGACAGGGGGCGGGCTACGAGCAGTACTTC	CAISVGQGAGYEQYF
TRBJ1-1	NA	TRBV4-3	NA	TGCGCCAGCAGACCGGACACAAACACTGAAGCTTTCTTT	CASRPDTNTEAFF
TRBJ1-1	NA	TRBV29-1	NA	TGCAGCGTTGAAATAGGGGTGAACACTGAAGCTTTCTTT	CSVEIGVNTEAFF
TRBJ1-6	NA	TRBV19	NA	TGTGCCAGTAGTAACCGACAGGACAGCTCCTATAATTCACCCCTCCACTTT	CASSNRQDSSYNSPLHF
TRBJ1-6	NA	TRBV30	NA	TGTGCCTGGAGTGTACAGGATAATTCACCCCTCCACTTT	CAWSVQDNSPLHF
TRBJ2-7	TRBD1	TRBV5-6	NA	TGTGCCAGCAGCTTCGGGACAGACTACGAGCAGTACTTC	CASSFGTDYEQYF
TRBJ1-1	NA	TRBV27	NA	TGTGCCAGCAGTCTGACAGGACGGGGGGACACTGAAGCTTTCTTT	CASSLTGRGDTEAFF
TRBJ1-5	NA	TRBV12-3/TRBV12-4	NA	TGTGCCAGCAGGAGGAGTGATCAGCCCCAGCATTTT	CASRRSDQPQHF
TRBJ2-7	NA	TRBV7-2	NA	TGTGCCAGCAGCTTATACTACGAGCAGTACTTC	CASSLYYEQYF
TRBJ2-5	NA	TRBV7-9	NA	TGTGCCAGCAGCTGGGCGGGGAGACAAGAGACCCAGTACTTC	CASSWAGRQETQYF
TRBJ2-2	NA	TRBV7-3	NA	TGTGCCAGCAGCAAAGCCCCCAGGGCGAGCACCGGGGAGCTGTTTTTT	CASSKAPRASTGELFF
TRBJ1-1	TRBD1	TRBV18	NA	TGTGCCAGCTCATCCAGAACGGACAGGAGGGGTGAAGCTTTCTTT	CASSSRTDRRGEAFF
TRBJ2-7	TRBD2	TRBV15	NA	TGTGCCACCAGCAGAGCCCCTTCTTTGGGAGGGACGTGGGAGCAGTACTTC	CATSRAPSLGGTWEQYF
TRBJ1-5	NA	TRBV10-3	NA	TGTGCCATCAGACCCGAGAGCAATCAGCCCCAGCATTTT	CAIRPESNQPQHF
TRBJ1-2	NA	TRBV19	few	TGTGCCAGTAGTATTTCGAGAGGGGGCTATGGCTACACCTTC	CASSISRGGYGYTF
TRBJ1-2	TRBD1	TRBV4-2	NA	TGTGCCAGCAGCCCGCGGACAGGGGTGGACTATGGCTACACCTTC	CASSPRTGVDYGYTF
TRBJ2-1	TRBD1	TRBV19	NA	TGTGCCAGTAGTCCCGGGACAGGTGGCCATGAGCAGTTCTTC	CASSPGTGGHEQFF
TRBJ1-2	NA	TRBV5-4	NA	TGTGCCAGCAGGTACCCCGGGTCGGTCGGAAACTATGGCTACACCTTC	CASRYPGSVGNYGYTF
TRBJ2-1	TRBD2	TRBV7-2	NA	TGTGCCAGCAGCTTCCAGCGGGGCTCCTACAATGAGCAGTTCTTC	CASSFQRGSYNEQFF
TRBJ2-5	NA	TRBV9	NA	TGTGCCAGCAGCGTCACAGGGTACCAAGAGACCCAGTACTTC	CASSVTGYQETQYF
TRBJ2-7	NA	TRBV18	NA	TGTGCCAGCTCACCACAAGCATCAGCCGCGGGGACGGAGCAGTACTTC	CASSPQASAAGTEQYF
TRBJ2-7	NA	TRBV11-3	NA	TGTGCCAGCAGCTTAGGTAATTCGGGGATAGAGCAGTACTTC	CASSLGNSGIEQYF
TRBJ2-1	NA	TRBV3-1/TRBV3-2	NA	TGTGCCAGCAGCCCTAGGGGGGGGAGAAATGAGCAGTTCTTC	CASSPRGGRNEQFF
TRBJ1-2	NA	TRBV2	NA	TGTGCCAGCAGTGAATGGCGGTATGGCTACACCTTC	CASSEWRYGYTF
TRBJ2-1	NA	TRBV18	NA	TGTGCCAGCTCACCACCGAACAGTCCGGGGTATGAGCAGTTCTTC	CASSPPNSPGYEQFF
TRBJ2-1	TRBD1	TRBV7-9	NA	TGTGCCAGCAGCCCCCCAGGGACAGGTTGGGGCAATGAGCAGTTCTTC	CASSPPGTGWGNEQFF
TRBJ1-2	TRBD1	TRBV6-5	NA	TGTGCCAGCAGCCCGGGACAGGAGAACTATGGCTACACCTTC	CASSPGQENYGYTF